This T cell receptor beta chain stems from a study of blood T cell repertoires in COVID-19. Only in-frame clones appear in the TCRdb table, and some are missing; sequencing was by immunoSEQ multiplex PCR. The sample carries around 100,000 clones, 75% to 90% recorded once. CDR3 length equals 14 residues. The V gene end was trimmed by 7 bases and the J gene end by 3 bases; junction bases not matched to a gene: 6. This clonotype was sampled from a woman in her 70s with acute or convalescent COVID-19. The chain joins TRBV23-1 to TRBJ1-5, with TRBD1 matching 7 bases. TRBV23-1 counts as an open reading frame of uncertain function. The sequenced material came from peripheral blood. CDR3 region: CASTHRGYNQPQHF. CDR3 in DNA: TGCGCCAGCACTCACAGGGGTTACAATCAGCCCCAGCATTTT.